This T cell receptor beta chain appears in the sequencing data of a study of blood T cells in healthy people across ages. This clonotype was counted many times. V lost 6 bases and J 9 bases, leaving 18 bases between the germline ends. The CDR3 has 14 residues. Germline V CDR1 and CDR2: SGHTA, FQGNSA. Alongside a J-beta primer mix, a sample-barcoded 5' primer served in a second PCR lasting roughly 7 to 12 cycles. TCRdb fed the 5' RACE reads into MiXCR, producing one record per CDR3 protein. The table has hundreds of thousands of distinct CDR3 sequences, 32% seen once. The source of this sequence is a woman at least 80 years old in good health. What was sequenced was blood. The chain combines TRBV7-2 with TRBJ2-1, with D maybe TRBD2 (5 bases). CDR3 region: CASSSLEVGGEQFF. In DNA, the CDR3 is TGTGCCAGCAGTAGCTTAGAAGTTGGAGGTGAGCAGTTCTTC.